Below, 22 T cell receptor beta chains from the same sample are listed, as sequenced in a study of T cell changes during pregnancy in multiple sclerosis. The protocol was immunoSEQ multiplex PCR, while the TCRdb copy is restricted to in-frame clones and leaves out a portion. The sample holds 25,000 to 30,000 clones, about 93% seen once. Sequences were derived from CD4+ T cells from peripheral blood mononuclear cells, sampled after pregnancy. Receptors originate from a female donor with multiple sclerosis, enrolled in a pregnancy study.

The gene calls are TRBV10-3 and TRBJ2-7; TRBD2 aligns across 7 bases. This CDR3 is 14 amino acids long. Unmatched junction bases numbered 11, after V lost 10 bases and J lost 2 bases. The germline V gene has CDR1 ENHRY and CDR2 SYGVKD. CDR3 DNA: TGTGCCACTGCTCCGGGCGGGAGCCCCTACGAGCAGTACTTC. This translates into CATAPGGSPYEQYF.

The V call is TRBV10-3, the J call TRBJ2-5; D call uncertain. V lost 8 bases and J 0 bases, leaving 7 bases between the germline ends. The CDR3 extends over 12 amino acids. Germline V gene sequence: CDR1 ENHRY, CDR2 SYGVKD. CDR3 residues: CAIAYDQETQYF. The CDR3 DNA sequence: TGTGCCATCGCGTACGACCAAGAGACCCAGTACTTC.

This clone is a singleton in its sample. CDR3 amino acids: CASSPTRGDRGGGYTF. CDR3 nucleotide sequence: TGTGCCAGCAGCCCCACTAGGGGGGACAGGGGAGGTGGCTACACCTTC. This chain joins TRBV7-2 and TRBJ1-2, with 10 nucleotides matching TRBD1. V shed 5 bases and J 7 bases; nucleotides not matched to a gene: 13. The CDR3 runs to 16 residues. CDR1 is SGHTA, CDR2 FQGNSA, per germline.

The V call is TRBV5-1, the J call TRBJ2-3; the match to TRBD1 covers 8 bases. This CDR3 spans 14 amino acids. J gave up 3 bases and V 3 bases, and 3 bases lay outside the gene matches. Germline CDR1 and CDR2: SGHRS and YFSETQ. In DNA form, the CDR3 reads TGCGCCAGCAGCTACGGACAGGGTACAGATACGCAGTATTTT. Its translation is CASSYGQGTDTQYF.

In DNA, the CDR3 is TGTGCCAGCGGCCCGCTTGAGACCCAGTACTTC. It translates to CASGPLETQYF. V is TRBV7-7 and J is TRBJ2-5; D gene ambiguous. Looked up from germline, CDR1 is SSHAT and CDR2 is FNYEAQ (reference sequence). Trimming left V 8 bases short and J 5 bases short, with 9 bases between. CDR3 length: 11 residues. Together with reference TRBV7-7 and TRBJ2-5, the CDR3 gives the full variable domain: GAGVSQSPRYKVTKRGQDVTLRCDPISSHATLYWYQQALGQGPEFLTYFNYEAQPDKSGLPSDRFSAERPEGSISTLTIQRTEQRDSAMYRCASGPLETQYFGPGTRLLVL.

Concerning this clone itself: The junction does not match germline at one end; this may be a read error. The chain recombines TRBV10-3 with TRBJ1-5; D is possibly TRBD1 (5 bases). CDR3 length equals 14 residues. Germline lookup yields CDR1 ENHRY and CDR2 SYGVKD. The CDR3 DNA is TGTGCCACCTGCGGCGGGGCCGCCGACTCTCTCGTGAATTTT. Amino acid sequence: CATCGGAADSLVNF.

This chain joins TRBV5-5 and TRBJ2-2; maybe TRBD2 (6 bases). CDR3 length equals 17 residues. CDR1 is SGHKS and CDR2 is YYEKEE in the germline V gene (reference sequence). With 3 bases removed from V and 2 bases from J, the gap between germline ends came to 17 bases. CDR3 protein: CASSSHPAGTNTGELFF. CDR3 bases: TGTGCCAGCAGCTCCCACCCCGCGGGGACTAACACCGGGGAGCTGTTTTTT.

This chain joins TRBV7-2 and TRBJ2-7; 9 bases align to TRBD2. With 5 bases clipped from V and 1 base from J, the junction kept 3 bases outside the gene matches. This CDR3 comprises 14 residues. CDR1 SGHTA and CDR2 FQGNSA come from the germline V gene. The CDR3 region is CASSITSGSYEQYF. In DNA form, the CDR3 reads TGTGCCAGCAGCATTACTAGCGGGTCCTACGAGCAGTACTTC.

V gene TRBV7-9 combines with J gene TRBJ2-7, with 7 bases aligning to TRBD1. The germline gives CDR1 SEHNR, CDR2 FQNEAQ (reference sequence). The V and J ends lost 5 bases and 0 bases, in that order; junction bases with no gene match: 4. The CDR3 extends over 14 amino acids. In DNA, the CDR3 is TGTGCCAGCAGCCACCGGGACAGCTCCTACGAGCAGTACTTC. Translation gives CASSHRDSSYEQYF. Full variable domain (rest looked up from reference TRBV7-9 and TRBJ2-7): DTGVSQNPRHKITKRGQNVTFRCDPISEHNRLYWYRQTLGQGPEFLTYFQNEAQLEKSRLLSDRFSAERPKGSFSTLEIQRTEQGDSAMYLCASSHRDSSYEQYFGPGTRLTVT.

CDR3 residues: CASSRHNEQFF. CDR3 nucleotides: TGCGCCAGCAGCCGGCACAATGAGCAGTTCTTC. The chain carries TRBV4-1 and TRBJ2-1; D is unclear. The germline CDR1 and CDR2 sequences are MGHRA and YSYEKL. This CDR3 has 11 amino acids. V gave up 4 bases and J gave up 5 bases, with 3 bases separating them.

The chain recombines TRBV6-5 with TRBJ2-2; D possibly corresponds to TRBD1 (5 bases). Trimming took off 7 bases at V and 1 base at J, with 10 bases between the two ends. This CDR3 has 14 residues. Germline assignment: CDR1 MNHEY and CDR2 SVGAGI. The CDR3 spells CASTRQGNTGELFF. The CDR3 coding sequence is TGTGCCAGCACGCGTCAGGGGAACACCGGGGAGCTGTTTTTT.

V and J are TRBV29-1 and TRBJ2-5; the match to TRBD1 covers 7 bases. V dropped 6 bases and J dropped 5; count of bases not matched to a gene: 6. The CDR3 loop spans 12 amino acids. The germline V gene encodes CDR1 SQVTM and CDR2 ANQGSEA. The CDR3 sequence: CSVGQVLETQYF. The CDR3 DNA follows: TGCAGCGTAGGACAGGTCCTGGAGACCCAGTACTTC.

The V call is TRBV5-1, the J call TRBJ2-7; 9 bases fit TRBD1. The CDR3 runs 15 residues. Germline V gene lookup returns CDR1 SGHRS and CDR2 YFSETQ. With 4 bases clipped from V and 5 bases from J, the junction kept 10 bases outside the gene matches. The CDR3 region is CASSPLQGAMDEQYF. The CDR3 DNA is TGCGCCAGCAGCCCATTACAGGGGGCTATGGACGAGCAGTACTTC.

This clone was picked up one time. The gene calls are TRBV2 and TRBJ2-5; the D gene is possibly TRBD2 (6 bases). The CDR3 loop spans 16 amino acids. V was clipped by 7 bases and J by 3 bases, with 21 bases between them. Germline V gene sequence: CDR1 SNHLY, CDR2 FYNNEI. The CDR3 sequence: CASITRGSPVEETQYF. The CDR3 DNA follows: TGTGCCAGCATCACTCGGGGGAGTCCGGTAGAAGAGACCCAGTACTTC.

The chain joins TRBV18 to TRBJ2-3, with 8 bases lining up with TRBD2. The CDR3 contains 14 residues. J was trimmed by 4 bases and V by 3 bases; bases with no gene match: 3. From germline, CDR1 is KGHSH and CDR2 LQKENI. In DNA, the CDR3 is TGTGCCAGCTCACCCCTAGCGGGTGCAGATACGCAGTATTTT. Translation: CASSPLAGADTQYF.

The rearrangement links TRBV7-2 to TRBJ1-5; D is perhaps TRBD1 (6 bases). This CDR3 is 13 amino acids long. Trimming left V 2 bases short and J 5 bases short, with 7 bases between. The V gene's germline CDR1 is SGHTA and CDR2 FQGNSA. DNA for the CDR3: TGTGCCAGCAGCTTACAGGGGTATCAGCCCCAGCATTTT. Translation gives CASSLQGYQPQHF.

The CDR3 bases are TGTGCCAGCAGCTCGCGTGGCGGGTTGAACACCGGGGAGCTGTTTTTT. Residues: CASSSRGGLNTGELFF. The V gene is TRBV7-9, the J gene TRBJ2-2; a possible D gene is TRBD2 (5 bases). CDR3 length: 16 residues. CDR1 is SEHNR, CDR2 FQNEAQ, per germline (reference sequence). V gave up 4 bases and J gave up 1 base, with 13 bases separating them. Variable domain in full (rest from reference TRBV7-9 and TRBJ2-2): DTGVSQNPRHKITKRGQNVTFRCDPISEHNRLYWYRQTLGQGPEFLTYFQNEAQLEKSRLLSDRFSAERPKGSFSTLEIQRTEQGDSAMYLCASSSRGGLNTGELFFGEGSRLTVL.

This chain uses TRBV5-4 with TRBJ2-5; D perhaps matches TRBD2 (7 bases). The CDR3 has 16 amino acids. The germline CDR1 and CDR2 sequences are SGHNT and YYREEE (reference sequence). Trimming removed 4 bases from V and 5 bases from J, with 21 bases in between. The CDR3 reads CASSLPWGGAGETQYF. For the CDR3, the DNA is TGTGCCAGCAGCCTCCCTTGGGGGGGGGCCGGCGAGACCCAGTACTTC.

The rearrangement joins TRBV11-2 to TRBJ2-7; no reliable D call. V dropped 1 base and J dropped 2 bases, with 6 bases sitting between them. CDR3 length equals 13 residues. From germline, CDR1 is SGHAT and CDR2 FQNNGV. The CDR3 DNA reads TGTGCCAGCAGCTTAGGAGAAACCTACGAGCAGTACTTC. Translation: CASSLGETYEQYF. Filled out from reference TRBV11-2 and TRBJ2-7, the complete variable domain reads EAGVAQSPRYKIIEKRQSVAFWCNPISGHATLYWYQQILGQGPKLLIQFQNNGVVDDSQLPKDRFSAERLKGVDSTLKIQPAKLEDSAVYLCASSLGETYEQYFGPGTRLTVT.

The V call is TRBV19, the J call TRBJ2-6; no firm D call. V lost 5 bases and J 0 bases, leaving 11 bases between the germline ends. Germline V CDR1 and CDR2: LNHDA, SQIVND (reference sequence). This CDR3 has 16 residues. The CDR3, as DNA: TGTGCCAGTAGTTCCCTCCACAGCTCTGGGGCCAACGTCCTGACTTTC. Amino acid sequence: CASSSLHSSGANVLTF.

This chain joins TRBV30 and TRBJ1-5; no clear D gene. V was clipped by 7 bases and J by 1 base, with 8 bases between them. The germline gives CDR1 GTSNPN, CDR2 SVGIG (reference sequence). The CDR3 length is 12 residues. The CDR3 nucleotides are TGTGCCTCCTCGGGGAGCAATCAGCCCCAGCATTTT. Encoded protein: CASSGSNQPQHF.

V usage is TRBV2 and J usage is TRBJ2-1; D is perhaps TRBD1 (6 bases). V gave up 11 bases and J gave up 2 bases, with 13 bases separating them. The CDR3 is made up of 13 amino acids. The germline CDR1 and CDR2 sequences are SNHLY and FYNNEI. The CDR3 region is CAAEWTAYNEQFF. DNA of the CDR3: TGTGCCGCCGAATGGACAGCCTACAATGAGCAGTTCTTC. Filled out from reference TRBV2 and TRBJ2-1, the complete variable domain reads EPEVTQTPSHQVTQMGQEVILRCVPISNHLYFYWYRQILGQKVEFLVSFYNNEISEKSEIFDDQFSVERPDGSNFTLKIRSTKLEDSAMYFCAAEWTAYNEQFFGPGTRLTVL.